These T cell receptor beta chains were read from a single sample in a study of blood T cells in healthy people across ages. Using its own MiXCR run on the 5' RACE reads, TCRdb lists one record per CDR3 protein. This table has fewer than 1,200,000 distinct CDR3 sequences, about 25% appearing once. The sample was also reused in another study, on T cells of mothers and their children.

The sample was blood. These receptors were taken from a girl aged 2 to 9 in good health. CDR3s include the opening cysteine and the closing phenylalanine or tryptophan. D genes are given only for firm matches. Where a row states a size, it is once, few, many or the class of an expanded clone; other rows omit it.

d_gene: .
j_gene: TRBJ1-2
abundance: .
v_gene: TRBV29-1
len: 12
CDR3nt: TGCAGCGTTGAGACATGGAATCGAGGCTACACCTTC
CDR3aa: CSVETWNRGYTF

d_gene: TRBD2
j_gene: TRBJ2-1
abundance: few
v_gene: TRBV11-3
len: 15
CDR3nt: TGTGCCAGCAGCACTCTAGCGGGAGAGAGGAATGAGCAGTTCTTC
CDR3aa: CASSTLAGERNEQFF

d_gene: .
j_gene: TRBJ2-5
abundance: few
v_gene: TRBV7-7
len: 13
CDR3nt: TGTGCTAGCAGCTTAGACCAGGGAGAGACCCAGTACTTC
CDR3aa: CASSLDQGETQYF

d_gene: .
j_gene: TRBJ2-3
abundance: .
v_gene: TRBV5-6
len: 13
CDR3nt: TGTGCCAGCAGCTCCCTGGCCAAAGATACGCAGTATTTT
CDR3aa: CASSSLAKDTQYF

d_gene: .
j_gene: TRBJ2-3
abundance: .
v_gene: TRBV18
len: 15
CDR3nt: TGTGCCAGCTCACCCGACCCGATCAACACAGATACGCAGTATTTT
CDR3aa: CASSPDPINTDTQYF

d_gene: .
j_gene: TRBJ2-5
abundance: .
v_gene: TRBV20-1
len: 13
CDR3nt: TGCAGTGCTAGAGAACCTGGGGCAGAGACCCAGTACTTC
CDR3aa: CSAREPGAETQYF

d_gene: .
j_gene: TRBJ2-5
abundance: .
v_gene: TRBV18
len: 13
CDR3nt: TGTGCCAGCTCACCAGCGTACCAAGAGACCCAGTACTTC
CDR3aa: CASSPAYQETQYF

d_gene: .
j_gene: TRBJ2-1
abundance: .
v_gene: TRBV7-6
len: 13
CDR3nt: TGTGCCAGCAGCTTAGAGGAAAACAATGAGCAGTTCTTC
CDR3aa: CASSLEENNEQFF

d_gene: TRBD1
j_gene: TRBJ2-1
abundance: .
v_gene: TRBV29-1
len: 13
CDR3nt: TGCAGCGTAGATCGGACAGGCTACAATGAGCAGTTCTTC
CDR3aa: CSVDRTGYNEQFF

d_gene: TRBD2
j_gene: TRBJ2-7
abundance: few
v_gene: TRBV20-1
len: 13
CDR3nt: TGCAGTGCTGCTAGCGGGTTTTCCTACGAGCAGTACTTC
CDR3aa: CSAASGFSYEQYF

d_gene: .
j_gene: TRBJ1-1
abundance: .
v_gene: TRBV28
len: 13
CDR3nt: TGTGCCGGCGCCTACAGTTATGACACTGAAGCTTTCTTT
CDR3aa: CAGAYSYDTEAFF

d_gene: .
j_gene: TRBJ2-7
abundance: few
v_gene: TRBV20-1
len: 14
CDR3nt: TGCAGTGCTAGCTCGGACGGATCGTCCTACGAGCAGTACTTC
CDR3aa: CSASSDGSSYEQYF

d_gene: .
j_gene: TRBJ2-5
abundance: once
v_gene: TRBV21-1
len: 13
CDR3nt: TGTGCCGCAAGACCAAGCGGAGAAGAGACCCAGTACTTC
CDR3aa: CAARPSGEETQYF

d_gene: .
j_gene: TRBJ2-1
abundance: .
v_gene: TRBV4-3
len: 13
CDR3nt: TGCGCCAGCAGCCAAGATAGTCGGAAGGAGCAGTTCTTC
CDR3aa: CASSQDSRKEQFF

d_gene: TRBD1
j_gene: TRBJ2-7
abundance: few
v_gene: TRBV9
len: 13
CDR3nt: TGTGCCAGCAGCGAGAGAACAGGGGTGGAGCAGTACTTC
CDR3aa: CASSERTGVEQYF

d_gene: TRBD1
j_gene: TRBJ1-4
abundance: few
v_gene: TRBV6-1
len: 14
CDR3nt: TGTGCCAGCAGCCCACTGGACAGGGGGGAAAAACTGTTTTTT
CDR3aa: CASSPLDRGEKLFF

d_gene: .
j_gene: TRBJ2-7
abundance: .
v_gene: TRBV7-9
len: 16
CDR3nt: TGTGCCAGCAGCTTAGGGGGGGACCGGGATTTCTACGAGCAGTACTTC
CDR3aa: CASSLGGDRDFYEQYF

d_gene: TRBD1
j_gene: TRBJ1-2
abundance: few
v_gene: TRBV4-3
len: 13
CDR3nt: TGCGCCAGCAGCCGCCTTGGGACAGATGGCTACACCTTC
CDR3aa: CASSRLGTDGYTF

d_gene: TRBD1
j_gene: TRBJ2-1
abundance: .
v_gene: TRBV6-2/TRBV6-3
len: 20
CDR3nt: TGTGCCAGCAGTTCTATGATATCCTCCCGCGGACAGGAAGCCTACAATGAGCAGTTCTTC
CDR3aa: CASSSMISSRGQEAYNEQFF

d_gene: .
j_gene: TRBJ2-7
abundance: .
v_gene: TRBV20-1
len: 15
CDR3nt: TGCAGTGCTAGTTCCACAAGGGTTTTTTCCTACGAGCAGTACTTC
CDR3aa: CSASSTRVFSYEQYF

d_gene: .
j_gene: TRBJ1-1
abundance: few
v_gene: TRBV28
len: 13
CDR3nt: TGTGCCAGCAGATCAGCATGGGACACTGAAGCTTTCTTT
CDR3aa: CASRSAWDTEAFF

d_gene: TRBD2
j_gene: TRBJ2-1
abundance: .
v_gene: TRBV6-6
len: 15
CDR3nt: TGTGCCAGCAGTCTAGCGGGAGTAGCGGACAATGAGCAGTTCTTC
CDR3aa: CASSLAGVADNEQFF

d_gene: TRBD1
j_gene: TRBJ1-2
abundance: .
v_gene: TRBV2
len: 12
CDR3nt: TGTGCCACACAGGGGATCGGCTATGGCTACACCTTC
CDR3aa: CATQGIGYGYTF

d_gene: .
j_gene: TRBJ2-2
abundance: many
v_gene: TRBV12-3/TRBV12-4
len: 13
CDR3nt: TGTGCCAGCAGTCCCGGGTCCACCGGGGAGCTGTTTTTT
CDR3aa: CASSPGSTGELFF

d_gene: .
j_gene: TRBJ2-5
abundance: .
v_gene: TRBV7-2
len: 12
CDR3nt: TGTGCCAGCAGCTTTCGGTCGGAGACCCAGTACTTC
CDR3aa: CASSFRSETQYF

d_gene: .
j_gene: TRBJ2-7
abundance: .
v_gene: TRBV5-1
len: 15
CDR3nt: TGCGCCAGCAGCTTGGAACCGGGACTGATCTACGAGCAGTACTTC
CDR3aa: CASSLEPGLIYEQYF

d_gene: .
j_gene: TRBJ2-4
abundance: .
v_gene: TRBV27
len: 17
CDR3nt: TGTGCCAGCAGTTCCCCTCGCGGAGGGCCAGCCAAAAACATTCAGTACTTC
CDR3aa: CASSSPRGGPAKNIQYF

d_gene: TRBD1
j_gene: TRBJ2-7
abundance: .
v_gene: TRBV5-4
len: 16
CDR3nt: TGTGCCAGCAGCCACCTGGGGGTAAAGGGGGCATACGAGCAGTACTTC
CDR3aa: CASSHLGVKGAYEQYF